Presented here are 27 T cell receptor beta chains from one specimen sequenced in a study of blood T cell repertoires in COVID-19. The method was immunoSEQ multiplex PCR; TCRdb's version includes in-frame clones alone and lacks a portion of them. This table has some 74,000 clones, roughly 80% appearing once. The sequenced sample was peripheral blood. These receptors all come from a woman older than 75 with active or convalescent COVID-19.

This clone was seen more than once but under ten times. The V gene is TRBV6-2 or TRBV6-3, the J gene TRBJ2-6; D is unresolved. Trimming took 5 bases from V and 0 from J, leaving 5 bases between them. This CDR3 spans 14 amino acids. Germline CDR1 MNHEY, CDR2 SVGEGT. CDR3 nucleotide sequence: TGTGCCAGCAGTCTAATCTCTGGGGCCAACGTCCTGACTTTC. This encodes CASSLISGANVLTF.

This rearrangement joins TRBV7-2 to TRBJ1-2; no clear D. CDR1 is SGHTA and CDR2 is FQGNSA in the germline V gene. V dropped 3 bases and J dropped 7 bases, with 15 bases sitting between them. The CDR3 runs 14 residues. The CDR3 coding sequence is TGTGCCAGCAGCTTTGCCTTAGACTCCCCTGGCTACACCTTC. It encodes CASSFALDSPGYTF. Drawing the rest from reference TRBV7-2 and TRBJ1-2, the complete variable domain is GAGVSQSPSNKVTEKGKDVELRCDPISGHTALYWYRQSLGQGLEFLIYFQGNSAPDKSGLPSDRFSAERTGGSVSTLTIQRTQQEDSAVYLCASSFALDSPGYTFGSGTRLTVV.

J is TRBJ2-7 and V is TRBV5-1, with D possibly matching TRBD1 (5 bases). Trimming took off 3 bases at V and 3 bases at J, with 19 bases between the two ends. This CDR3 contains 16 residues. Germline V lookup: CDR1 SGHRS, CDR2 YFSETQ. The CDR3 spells CASSWGGQGIYYEQYF. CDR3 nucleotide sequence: TGCGCCAGCAGCTGGGGTGGGCAGGGAATATACTACGAGCAGTACTTC.

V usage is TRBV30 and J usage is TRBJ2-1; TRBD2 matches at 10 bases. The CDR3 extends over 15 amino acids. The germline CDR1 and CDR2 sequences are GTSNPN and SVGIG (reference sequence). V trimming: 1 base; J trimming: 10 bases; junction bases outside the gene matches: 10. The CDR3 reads CAWSGVGTSVREQFF. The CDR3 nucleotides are TGTGCCTGGAGTGGGGTTGGGACTAGCGTGCGGGAGCAGTTCTTC.

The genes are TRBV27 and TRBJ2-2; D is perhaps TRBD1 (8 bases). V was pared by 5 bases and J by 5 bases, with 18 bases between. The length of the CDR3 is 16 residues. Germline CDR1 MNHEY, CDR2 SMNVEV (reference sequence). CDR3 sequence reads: CASSPWTGRGTGELFF. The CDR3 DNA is TGTGCCAGCAGTCCCTGGACAGGGAGGGGAACCGGGGAGCTGTTTTTT.

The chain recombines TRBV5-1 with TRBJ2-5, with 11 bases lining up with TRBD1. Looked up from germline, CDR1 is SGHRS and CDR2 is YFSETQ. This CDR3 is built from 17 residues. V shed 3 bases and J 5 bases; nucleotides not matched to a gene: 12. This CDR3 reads CASSYRRGTGGLETQYF. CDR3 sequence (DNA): TGCGCCAGCAGCTACCGGCGGGGGACAGGGGGTCTGGAGACCCAGTACTTC.

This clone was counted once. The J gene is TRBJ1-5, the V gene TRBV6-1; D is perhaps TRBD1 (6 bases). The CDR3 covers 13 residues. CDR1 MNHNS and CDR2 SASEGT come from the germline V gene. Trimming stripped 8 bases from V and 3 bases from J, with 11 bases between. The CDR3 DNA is TGTGCCAGCTTAAGGGGGATCAATCAGCCCCAGCATTTT. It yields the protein CASLRGINQPQHF.

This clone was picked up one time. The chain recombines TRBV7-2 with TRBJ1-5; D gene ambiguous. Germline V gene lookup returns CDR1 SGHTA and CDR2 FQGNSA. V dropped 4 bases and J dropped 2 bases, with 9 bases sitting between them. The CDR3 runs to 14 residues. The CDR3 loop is CASSWSLGNQPQHF. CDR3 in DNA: TGTGCCAGCAGCTGGAGTTTAGGCAATCAGCCCCAGCATTTT. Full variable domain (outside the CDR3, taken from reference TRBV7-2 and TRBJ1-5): GAGVSQSPSNKVTEKGKDVELRCDPISGHTALYWYRQSLGQGLEFLIYFQGNSAPDKSGLPSDRFSAERTGGSVSTLTIQRTQQEDSAVYLCASSWSLGNQPQHFGDGTRLSIL.

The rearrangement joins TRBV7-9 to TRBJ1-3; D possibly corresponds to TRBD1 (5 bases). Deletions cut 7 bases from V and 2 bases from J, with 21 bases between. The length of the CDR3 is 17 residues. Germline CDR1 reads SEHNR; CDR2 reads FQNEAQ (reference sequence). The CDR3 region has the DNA TGTGCCAGCACCGAGGAGTCTGCAGGGTTCACTGGAAACACCATATATTTT. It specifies CASTEESAGFTGNTIYF.

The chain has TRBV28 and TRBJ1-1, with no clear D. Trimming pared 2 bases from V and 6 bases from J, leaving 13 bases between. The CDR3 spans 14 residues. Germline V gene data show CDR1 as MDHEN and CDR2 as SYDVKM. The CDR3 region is CASSLEGSFAEAFF. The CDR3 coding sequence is TGTGCCAGCAGTTTAGAGGGTAGCTTCGCTGAAGCTTTCTTT. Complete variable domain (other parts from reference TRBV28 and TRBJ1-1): DVKVTQSSRYLVKRTGEKVFLECVQDMDHENMFWYRQDPGLGLRLIYFSYDVKMKEKGDIPEGYSVSREKKERFSLILESASTNQTSMYLCASSLEGSFAEAFFGQGTRLTVV.

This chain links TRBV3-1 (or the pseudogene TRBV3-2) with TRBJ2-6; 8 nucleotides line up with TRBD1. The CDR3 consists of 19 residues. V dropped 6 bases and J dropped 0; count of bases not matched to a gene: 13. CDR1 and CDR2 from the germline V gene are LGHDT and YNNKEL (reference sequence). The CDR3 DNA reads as TGTGCCAGCAGAATTCTTCGCGGGACAGGCATCTCTGGGGCCAACGTCCTGACTTTC. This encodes CASRILRGTGISGANVLTF.

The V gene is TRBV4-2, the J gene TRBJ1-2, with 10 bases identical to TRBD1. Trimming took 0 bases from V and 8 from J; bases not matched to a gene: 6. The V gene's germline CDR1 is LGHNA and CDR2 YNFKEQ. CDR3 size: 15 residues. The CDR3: CASSQDGTGVEGYTF. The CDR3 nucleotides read TGTGCCAGCAGCCAAGATGGGACAGGGGTTGAGGGCTACACCTTC.

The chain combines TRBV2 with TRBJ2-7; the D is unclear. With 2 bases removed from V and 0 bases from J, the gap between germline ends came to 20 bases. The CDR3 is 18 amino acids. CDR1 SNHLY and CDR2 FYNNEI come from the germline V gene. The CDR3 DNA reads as TGTGCCAGCAGTGAAACTCACCCGTCCTGGAGCCCCTCCTACGAGCAGTACTTC. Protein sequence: CASSETHPSWSPSYEQYF.

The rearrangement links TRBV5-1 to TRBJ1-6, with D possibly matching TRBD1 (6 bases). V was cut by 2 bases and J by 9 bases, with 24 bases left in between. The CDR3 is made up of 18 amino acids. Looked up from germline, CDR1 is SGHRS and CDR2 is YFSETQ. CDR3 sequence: CASSLIASGTSGLSPLHF. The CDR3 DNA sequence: TGCGCCAGCAGCTTAATTGCGTCTGGGACATCCGGACTTTCACCCCTCCACTTT.

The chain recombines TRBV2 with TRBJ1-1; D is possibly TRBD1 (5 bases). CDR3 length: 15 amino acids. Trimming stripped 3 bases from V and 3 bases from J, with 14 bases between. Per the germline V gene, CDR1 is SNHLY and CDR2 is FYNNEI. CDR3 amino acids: CASSDGRSGDTEAFF. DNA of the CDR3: TGTGCCAGCAGTGACGGGAGGTCGGGGGACACTGAAGCTTTCTTT.

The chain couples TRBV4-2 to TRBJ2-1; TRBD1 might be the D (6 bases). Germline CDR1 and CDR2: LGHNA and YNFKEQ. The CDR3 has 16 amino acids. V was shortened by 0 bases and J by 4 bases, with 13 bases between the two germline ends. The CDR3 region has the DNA TGTGCCAGCAGCCAAGAGGGGGCGACAATATACAATGAGCAGTTCTTC. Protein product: CASSQEGATIYNEQFF.

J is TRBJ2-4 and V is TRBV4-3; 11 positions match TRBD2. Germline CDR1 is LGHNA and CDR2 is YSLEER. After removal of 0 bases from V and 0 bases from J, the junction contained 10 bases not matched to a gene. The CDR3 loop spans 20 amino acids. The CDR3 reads CASSQDWGSGRGAAKNIQYF. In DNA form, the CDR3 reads TGCGCCAGCAGCCAAGATTGGGGTAGCGGGAGGGGGGCAGCCAAAAACATTCAGTACTTC.

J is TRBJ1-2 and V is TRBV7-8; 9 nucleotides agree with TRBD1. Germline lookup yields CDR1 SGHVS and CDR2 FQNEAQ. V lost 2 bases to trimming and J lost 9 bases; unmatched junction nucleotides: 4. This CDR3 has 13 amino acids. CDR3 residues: CASSLSDRGSYTF. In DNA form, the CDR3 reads TGTGCCAGCAGCTTATCGGACAGGGGAAGCTACACCTTC.

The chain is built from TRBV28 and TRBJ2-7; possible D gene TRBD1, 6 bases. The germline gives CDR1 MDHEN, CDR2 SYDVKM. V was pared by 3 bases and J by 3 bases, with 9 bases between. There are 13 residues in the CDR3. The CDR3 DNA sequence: TGTGCCAGCAGTTTGGGACACTTCTACGAGCAGTACTTC. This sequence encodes CASSLGHFYEQYF.

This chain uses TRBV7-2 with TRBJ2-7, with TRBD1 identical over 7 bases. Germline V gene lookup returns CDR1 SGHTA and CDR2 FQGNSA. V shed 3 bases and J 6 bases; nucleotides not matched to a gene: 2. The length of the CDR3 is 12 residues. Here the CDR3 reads CASSFTGVEQYF. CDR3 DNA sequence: TGTGCCAGCAGCTTCACAGGGGTCGAGCAGTACTTC.

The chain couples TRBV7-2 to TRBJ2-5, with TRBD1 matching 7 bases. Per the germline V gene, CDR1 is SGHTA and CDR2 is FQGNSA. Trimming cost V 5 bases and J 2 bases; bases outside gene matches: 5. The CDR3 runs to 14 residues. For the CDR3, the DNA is TGTGCCAGCAGCCCCGGGACAGCACAAGAGACCCAGTACTTC. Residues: CASSPGTAQETQYF.

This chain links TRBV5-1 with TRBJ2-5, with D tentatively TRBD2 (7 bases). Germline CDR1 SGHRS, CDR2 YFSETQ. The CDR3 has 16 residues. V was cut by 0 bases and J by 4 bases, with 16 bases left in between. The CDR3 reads CASSLGAGARGETQYF. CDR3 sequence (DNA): TGCGCCAGCAGCTTGGGGGCGGGGGCCAGGGGAGAGACCCAGTACTTC.

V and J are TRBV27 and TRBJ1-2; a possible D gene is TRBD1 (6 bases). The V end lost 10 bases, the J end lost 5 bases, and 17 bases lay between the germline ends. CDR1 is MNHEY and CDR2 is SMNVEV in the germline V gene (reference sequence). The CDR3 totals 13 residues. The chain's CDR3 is CATSTGYSYGYTF. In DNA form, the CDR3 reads TGTGCCACCTCAACAGGGTACTCATATGGCTACACCTTC.

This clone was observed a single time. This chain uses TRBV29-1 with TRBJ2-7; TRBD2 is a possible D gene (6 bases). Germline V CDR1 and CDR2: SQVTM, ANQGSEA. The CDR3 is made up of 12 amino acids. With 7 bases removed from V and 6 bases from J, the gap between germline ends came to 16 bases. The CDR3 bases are TGCAGCGCCTCTAGCGACCTCGGCGAGCAGTACTTC. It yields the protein CSASSDLGEQYF.

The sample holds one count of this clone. This CDR3 is CASSPRQGADTGELFF. CDR3 DNA sequence: TGTGCCAGCAGCCCAAGACAGGGGGCGGACACCGGGGAGCTGTTTTTT. The rearrangement uses TRBV7-6 and TRBJ2-2; 10 bases are shared with TRBD1. Germline V gene data show CDR1 as SGHVS and CDR2 as FNYEAQ. The J segment lost 3 bases and the V segment lost 5 bases, leaving 6 bases of the junction unmatched. The CDR3 has 16 amino acids.

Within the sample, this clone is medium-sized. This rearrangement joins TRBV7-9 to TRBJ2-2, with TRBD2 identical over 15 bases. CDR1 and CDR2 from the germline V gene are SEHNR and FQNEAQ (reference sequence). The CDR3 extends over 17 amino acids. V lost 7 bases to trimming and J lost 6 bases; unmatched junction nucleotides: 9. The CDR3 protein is CASTGLAGGGGSGELFF. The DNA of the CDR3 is TGTGCCAGCACGGGACTAGCGGGAGGCGGTGGCTCCGGGGAGCTGTTTTTT.

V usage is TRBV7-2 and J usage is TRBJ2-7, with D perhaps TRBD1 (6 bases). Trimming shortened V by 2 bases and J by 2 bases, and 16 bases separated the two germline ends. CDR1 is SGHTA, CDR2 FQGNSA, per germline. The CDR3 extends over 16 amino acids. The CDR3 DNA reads TGTGCCAGCAGCTTAATTCTCGGACAGACCACCTACGAGCAGTACTTC. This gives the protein CASSLILGQTTYEQYF. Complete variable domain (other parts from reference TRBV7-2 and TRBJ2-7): GAGVSQSPSNKVTEKGKDVELRCDPISGHTALYWYRQSLGQGLEFLIYFQGNSAPDKSGLPSDRFSAERTGGSVSTLTIQRTQQEDSAVYLCASSLILGQTTYEQYFGPGTRLTVT.